This TCR beta chain derives from a study of vaccination and CD4 T cells after COVID-19. As for the study in general: Post-COVID samples were collected a median roughly 3 months following diagnosis, spanning 35 to 161.

The germline V gene encodes CDR1 MNHNS and CDR2 SASEGT. The J segment lost 7 bases and the V segment lost 6 bases, leaving 14 bases of the junction unmatched. This CDR3 region has 16 residues. With regard to this clonotype: Its specificity is not known.

Described treatment: roughly ten-day PBMC culture with coronavirus spike peptide pools or control peptides (ViraFEST assay). TCR sequencing followed the expansion of antigen-specific T cells with peptide pools in ViraFEST. IL-2 at 8.5 to 10 IU/ml and peptide pools at roughly 11 ug/ml were added to PBMCs cultured at 1.5 million to 2 million per well. Overall study findings and caveats: Relatively few convalescent patients were studied, without early post-infection timepoints.

The study sequenced cultured CD4+ T cell DNA using the Oncomine TCR Beta short-read assay. In TCRdb, the PCR reads were re-called with MiXCR into one record per CDR3 protein. The table includes about 20,000 distinct CDR3 sequences, under 65% detected once. This TCR came from a human donor who had recovered from COVID-19. This sequence joins TRBV6-1 and TRBJ1-5; TRBD1 matches at 8 bases. The sample consisted of CD4+ T cells from blood, cultured in vitro, taken after SARS-CoV-2 vaccination. CDR3: CASRPSRTGFGQPQHF. The CDR3 DNA reads as TGTGCCAGCAGACCCTCCCGGACAGGGTTCGGACAGCCCCAGCATTTT.